The 5 T cell receptor beta chains reported below all come from one sample, sequenced in a study of technical replicates of blood from several donors. Generated by immunoSEQ multiplex PCR, the TCRdb table keeps only in-frame clones and is missing some. This sample has around 73,000 clones, with more than 90% found just once. Sequencing was done on a sample of PBMCs. The receptors come from a human donor in good health. Some clones in this sample may be carry-over from other donors' samples.

The gene calls are TRBV18 and TRBJ1-1; TRBD1 agrees at 7 bases. This CDR3 contains 15 residues. The V segment lost 3 bases and the J segment 4 bases; nucleotides outside the gene matches: 8. Germline CDR1 is KGHSH and CDR2 is LQKENI. CDR3 DNA sequence: TGTGCCAGCTCACCCGTTTTAACAGGGGTCACTGAAGCTTTCTTT. Its translation is CASSPVLTGVTEAFF.

This chain uses TRBV5-1 with TRBJ2-3, with D perhaps matching TRBD1 (5 bases). The germline V gene has CDR1 SGHRS and CDR2 YFSETQ. There are 13 residues in the CDR3. Between the trimmed V and J ends, which lost 7 bases and 2 bases, there was a span of 11 bases. CDR3 nucleotide sequence: TGCGCCAGCGGCCAGGGTGACACAGATACGCAGTATTTT. Translated: CASGQGDTDTQYF.

This chain connects TRBV27 to TRBJ2-1, with D unresolved. V was shortened by 1 base and J by 9 bases, with 13 bases between the two germline ends. CDR3 length equals 14 residues. CDR1 is MNHEY, CDR2 SMNVEV, per germline (reference sequence). The CDR3 DNA follows: TGTGCCAGCAGTTTATTGCCTATCCGGAGTGAGCAGTTCTTC. It specifies CASSLLPIRSEQFF.

This chain links TRBV5-1 with TRBJ2-1; D is possibly TRBD2 (6 bases). CDR1 is SGHRS and CDR2 is YFSETQ in the germline V gene. The V end was cut by 5 bases, the J end by 3 bases, with 15 bases between. This CDR3 comprises 15 residues. The CDR3 here is CASRLYLEGYNEQFF. As DNA, the CDR3 is TGCGCCAGCAGACTGTACTTGGAGGGCTACAATGAGCAGTTCTTC.

V usage is TRBV10-3 and J usage is TRBJ1-3, with TRBD1 matching over 7 bases. This CDR3 is 16 amino acids long. V lost 6 bases and J lost 0; bases outside the gene matches: 8. Germline-derived CDR1 and CDR2 are ENHRY and SYGVKD. This CDR3 is CAISQGSGGSGNTIYF. As DNA, the CDR3 is TGTGCCATCAGCCAGGGGTCAGGGGGCTCTGGAAACACCATATATTTT.